This TCR beta chain was captured in a study of blood T cells in healthy people across ages. This clonotype showed up just a few times. Using a J-beta primer mix together with a sample-barcoded 5' primer, a second PCR was run for 7 to 11 cycles. The study obtained at least 2.5 million CDR3-containing paired-end reads from every sample. TCRdb called the 5' RACE reads again in MiXCR, with one record for every CDR3 protein. Of around 2 million distinct CDR3 sequences in the sample, roughly 43% are singletons; the top ten hold roughly 24%. CDR1 SEHNR and CDR2 FQNEAQ come from the germline V gene (reference sequence). This CDR3 has 15 amino acids. Unmatched junction bases numbered 10, after V lost 4 bases and J lost 9 bases.

The receptor's source is a human donor in good health. Sequencing was done on a sample of blood. The V call is TRBV7-9, the J call TRBJ1-5; 9 bases fit TRBD1. As DNA, the CDR3 is TGTGCCAGCAGCTCATGGACAGGGGCCCCCCGGCCCCAGCATTTT. It translates to CASSSWTGAPRPQHF.